Given below is one T cell receptor beta chain in context. The data originate from a study of control samples from healthy donors and cancer patients. The assay was immunoSEQ multiplex PCR, and TCRdb's table has in-frame clones only and misses some. The sample consists of about 190,000 clones, 91% of them appearing once. Germline loops: CDR1 SGHDT, CDR2 YYEEEE. The CDR3 length is 14 residues. Unmatched junction bases numbered 6, after V lost 4 bases and J lost 5 bases. The clonotype was recovered from a man aged 25-45 years in good health. Sequencing used blood. V gene TRBV5-6 combines with J gene TRBJ2-5; 9 nucleotides line up with TRBD1. As DNA, the CDR3 is TGTGCCAGCAGCAAAGGGACAGGGTGGGAGACCCAGTACTTC. Translated, it gives CASSKGTGWETQYF.